The rows below give T cell receptor beta chains drawn from one sample of a study of blood T cells in healthy people across ages. TCRdb re-derived calls from the 5' RACE reads in MiXCR, one entry per CDR3 protein. In the table there are 700,000 to 850,000 distinct CDR3 sequences, around 36% of which are singletons. Sequences were obtained from blood. The origin of the receptors is a man between 18 and 29 years old in good health. Each CDR3 is given with its conserved first and last residue.

TRBJ2-3 | TRBV20-1 | 15 | CSAGAGGGITDTQYF
TRBJ1-5 | TRBV20-1 | 14 | CSAWGAYSNQPQHF
TRBJ1-2 | TRBV7-2 | 16 | CASSPGRGENFYGYTF
TRBJ2-1 | TRBV7-8 | 15 | CAGSLNGGPYNERFF
TRBJ1-2 | TRBV7-8 | 15 | CASSLVEGQNYGYTF
TRBJ2-5 | TRBV7-2 | 15 | CASSPQTGSGETQYF
TRBJ1-4 | TRBV2 | 14 | CASSETRGNEKLFF
TRBJ2-1 | TRBV5-6 | 16 | CASSLAEGLRSNEQFF
TRBJ2-3 | TRBV29-1 | 15 | CSVVLAGASTDTQYF
TRBJ1-2 | TRBV19 | 14 | CASSRGGAVDGYTF
- | TRBV12-3/TRBV12-4 | 14 | CASISGRGSYEQYF
TRBJ2-4 | TRBV7-2 | 14 | CASSPNRDRGIQYF
TRBJ2-1 | TRBV20-1 | 11 | CSAPSNNEQFF
TRBJ2-7 | TRBV20-1 | 14 | CSAPNSAYSYEQYF
- | TRBV4-1 | 16 | CASSRETSLTYNEQYF
TRBJ2-1 | TRBV5-1 | 14 | CASRKGQGRNEQFF
TRBJ1-1 | TRBV7-2 | 15 | CASSFLGFANTEAFF
TRBJ1-4 | TRBV3-1 | 16 | CASTQGDMGTNEKLFF
TRBJ2-3 | TRBV20-1 | 16 | CSALAGTGGFADTQYF
TRBJ2-5 | TRBV15 | 14 | CATSSGLAEETQYF
TRBJ2-1 | TRBV15 | 18 | CATSIKLDGGRAANEQFF
TRBJ1-1 | TRBV4-2 | 15 | CASSQPKRDGPTAFF
TRBJ2-1 | TRBV24-1 | 13 | CATSDKSRETQFF
TRBJ2-1 | TRBV6-2/TRBV6-3 | 16 | CASSFQSGGAVNEQFF
TRBJ1-2 | TRBV25-1 | 13 | CASSEGFRYGYTF
- | TRBV5-1 | 14 | CASSVDGGEETQYF
TRBJ1-6 | TRBV4-3 | 18 | CASSQTNGGSSYNSPLHF
TRBJ1-2 | TRBV7-2 | 15 | CASSFPTGQRGGYTF
- | TRBV4-3 | 16 | CASSPGGGRHYNEQYF
TRBJ2-7 | TRBV12-3/TRBV12-4 | 14 | CASSVGPATYEQYF
TRBJ2-3 | TRBV6-6 | 16 | CASRDQGAPITDTQYF
TRBJ1-5 | TRBV20-1 | 14 | CSASSGADSQPQHF
TRBJ2-3 | TRBV6-2/TRBV6-3 | 17 | CASTHPVDREGRDTQYF
TRBJ2-7 | TRBV29-1 | 14 | CSVRQGWGSYEQYF
TRBJ2-3 | TRBV9 | 16 | CASTPTAGRSTDTQYF
TRBJ2-1 | TRBV7-3 | 15 | CASSPRAGDIGEQFF
TRBJ1-4 | TRBV7-9 | 14 | CASSSDRELEKLFF
TRBJ1-2 | TRBV9 | 15 | CASSAARRRTYGYTF
TRBJ2-3 | TRBV6-2/TRBV6-3 | 16 | CASSSYEGGSTDTQYF
TRBJ2-4 | TRBV7-2 | 17 | CASSLTGTSGTKNIQYF
TRBJ2-2 | TRBV3-1 | 13 | CASSQAATGELFF
TRBJ2-1 | TRBV7-9 | 15 | CASSFSIGLAYEQFF
TRBJ2-7 | TRBV5-6 | 14 | CASSLEVLNYEQYF
TRBJ1-2 | TRBV7-2 | 14 | CASRSQEGGLGYTF
TRBJ2-7 | TRBV6-5 | 13 | CASSDPDGYEQYF
TRBJ1-2 | TRBV7-2 | 15 | CASSTRTIQHYGYTF
TRBJ1-1 | TRBV12-3/TRBV12-4 | 15 | CASSPGFELHTEAFF